The rows below give T cell receptor beta chains drawn from one sample of a study of blood T cells in healthy people across ages. Using its own MiXCR run on the 5' RACE reads, TCRdb lists one record per CDR3 protein. The sample has more than 550,000 distinct CDR3 sequences; approximately 22% are singletons. The source material was blood. The receptor set was obtained from a man in his 70s in good health. The CDR3 runs from the conserved cysteine through the conserved F or W. Each record gives: D gene, V gene, J gene, clone size, CDR3 protein, CDR3 DNA. D genes are given only for firm matches. Size tells how often a clone was seen (once, few, many) or the class of an expanded clone, and some rows leave it out.

d_gene: -; v_gene: TRBV18; j_gene: TRBJ2-1; abundance: -; CDR3aa: CASSPIGTGNEQFF; CDR3nt: TGTGCCAGCTCACCAATCGGGACTGGGAATGAGCAGTTCTTC
d_gene: -; v_gene: TRBV6-1; j_gene: TRBJ2-1; abundance: -; CDR3aa: CASSRQDPYNEQFF; CDR3nt: TGTGCCAGCAGTCGACAGGACCCTTACAATGAGCAGTTCTTC
d_gene: -; v_gene: TRBV20-1; j_gene: TRBJ2-1; abundance: few; CDR3aa: CSANAGAVSQFF; CDR3nt: TGCAGTGCTAACGCGGGGGCGGTATCGCAGTTCTTC
d_gene: TRBD1; v_gene: TRBV7-2; j_gene: TRBJ2-5; abundance: -; CDR3aa: CASSFRLTGYQETQYF; CDR3nt: TGTGCCAGCAGCTTTCGTTTGACAGGGTACCAAGAGACCCAGTACTTC
d_gene: -; v_gene: TRBV2; j_gene: TRBJ2-4; abundance: -; CDR3aa: CASSPGPGMRRTKNIQYF; CDR3nt: TGTGCCAGCAGCCCGGGACCCGGAATGAGGAGGACCAAAAACATTCAGTACTTC
d_gene: TRBD2; v_gene: TRBV2; j_gene: TRBJ2-5; abundance: -; CDR3aa: CASRTSGGETQYF; CDR3nt: TGTGCCAGCAGGACTAGCGGGGGGGAGACCCAGTACTTC
d_gene: -; v_gene: TRBV28; j_gene: TRBJ1-5; abundance: -; CDR3aa: CASIHSYSNQPQHF; CDR3nt: TGTGCCAGCATTCACAGCTATAGCAATCAGCCCCAGCATTTT
d_gene: -; v_gene: TRBV29-1; j_gene: TRBJ2-7; abundance: once; CDR3aa: CSVGRATGEQYF; CDR3nt: TGCAGCGTTGGGAGGGCCACGGGGGAGCAGTACTTC
d_gene: -; v_gene: TRBV5-1; j_gene: TRBJ2-6; abundance: -; CDR3aa: CASSGPGSGANVLTF; CDR3nt: TGCGCCAGCAGCGGCCCGGGTTCTGGGGCCAACGTCCTGACTTTC
d_gene: -; v_gene: TRBV5-1; j_gene: TRBJ2-6; abundance: -; CDR3aa: CASSPGAFGANVLTF; CDR3nt: TGCGCCAGCAGCCCCGGAGCCTTTGGGGCCAACGTCCTGACTTTC
d_gene: TRBD2; v_gene: TRBV12-3/TRBV12-4; j_gene: TRBJ2-1; abundance: -; CDR3aa: CASSFEGGPNNGQFF; CDR3nt: TGTGCCAGCAGTTTCGAGGGAGGGCCAAACAATGGGCAGTTCTTC
d_gene: TRBD1; v_gene: TRBV12-3/TRBV12-4; j_gene: TRBJ1-4; abundance: few; CDR3aa: CASSLDRGREKLFF; CDR3nt: TGTGCCAGCAGTTTAGACAGGGGAAGGGAAAAACTGTTTTTT
d_gene: -; v_gene: TRBV25-1; j_gene: TRBJ1-1; abundance: -; CDR3aa: CASNAWGDTEAFF; CDR3nt: TGTGCCAGCAATGCTTGGGGTGACACTGAAGCTTTCTTT
d_gene: -; v_gene: TRBV2; j_gene: TRBJ1-3; abundance: few; CDR3aa: CASSGSQNSGNTIYF; CDR3nt: TGTGCCAGCAGTGGATCACAGAACTCTGGAAACACCATATATTTT
d_gene: -; v_gene: TRBV7-9; j_gene: TRBJ2-3; abundance: few; CDR3aa: CASSSILGTQYF; CDR3nt: TGTGCCAGCAGCTCCATCCTGGGTACGCAGTATTTT
d_gene: TRBD2; v_gene: TRBV5-1; j_gene: TRBJ2-1; abundance: -; CDR3aa: CASSLAGGRTSGRNEQFF; CDR3nt: TGCGCCAGCAGCTTGGCCGGTGGCCGGACTAGCGGACGCAATGAGCAGTTCTTC
d_gene: -; v_gene: TRBV27; j_gene: TRBJ1-1; abundance: many; CDR3aa: CASSWGGTEAFF; CDR3nt: TGTGCCAGCAGTTGGGGTGGCACTGAAGCTTTCTTT
d_gene: -; v_gene: TRBV7-3; j_gene: TRBJ1-1; abundance: -; CDR3aa: CASARRMNTEAFF; CDR3nt: TGTGCCAGCGCTAGGAGGATGAACACTGAAGCTTTCTTT
d_gene: TRBD2; v_gene: TRBV20-1; j_gene: TRBJ2-1; abundance: few; CDR3aa: CSARLAGAILAGGPNEQFF; CDR3nt: TGCAGTGCTAGATTGGCTGGTGCTATACTAGCGGGGGGGCCGAATGAGCAGTTCTTC
d_gene: -; v_gene: TRBV18; j_gene: TRBJ2-1; abundance: -; CDR3aa: CASSVATPVEQFF; CDR3nt: TGTGCCAGCTCGGTAGCAACCCCCGTGGAGCAGTTCTTC
d_gene: TRBD1; v_gene: TRBV5-1; j_gene: TRBJ1-2; abundance: -; CDR3aa: CASSETRGPNYGYTF; CDR3nt: TGCGCCAGCAGCGAAACCAGGGGGCCTAACTATGGCTACACCTTC
d_gene: TRBD1; v_gene: TRBV29-1; j_gene: TRBJ1-2; abundance: -; CDR3aa: CSVERQGTGSGYTF; CDR3nt: TGCAGCGTTGAACGTCAGGGGACAGGGAGTGGCTACACCTTC
d_gene: -; v_gene: TRBV28; j_gene: TRBJ2-7; abundance: -; CDR3aa: CASSAVSSYEQYF; CDR3nt: TGTGCCAGCTCTGCGGTGTCCTCCTACGAGCAGTACTTC
d_gene: -; v_gene: TRBV18; j_gene: TRBJ2-1; abundance: many; CDR3aa: CASSPPLAPEGYNEQFF; CDR3nt: TGTGCCAGCTCACCACCGTTAGCCCCTGAAGGTTACAATGAGCAGTTCTTC
d_gene: -; v_gene: TRBV11-2; j_gene: TRBJ2-1; abundance: -; CDR3aa: CASSPGTGTNNEQFF; CDR3nt: TGTGCCAGCAGCCCCGGGACTGGAACAAACAATGAGCAGTTCTTC
d_gene: -; v_gene: TRBV15; j_gene: TRBJ2-3; abundance: few; CDR3aa: CATSREGRGDADTQYF; CDR3nt: TGTGCCACCAGCAGAGAGGGAAGGGGGGATGCAGATACGCAGTATTTT
d_gene: -; v_gene: TRBV20-1; j_gene: TRBJ1-2; abundance: -; CDR3aa: CSARDPGHYNYGYTF; CDR3nt: TGCAGTGCTAGAGATCCGGGACACTATAACTATGGCTACACCTTC
d_gene: TRBD2; v_gene: TRBV6-1; j_gene: TRBJ2-3; abundance: -; CDR3aa: CASSDGGAGTDTQYF; CDR3nt: TGTGCCAGCAGTGACGGGGGGGCGGGCACAGATACGCAGTATTTT
d_gene: -; v_gene: TRBV10-1; j_gene: TRBJ2-3; abundance: -; CDR3aa: CASSKGGAAPTDTQYF; CDR3nt: TGCGCCAGCAGTAAGGGGGGCGCCGCCCCGACAGATACGCAGTATTTT
d_gene: TRBD2; v_gene: TRBV5-1; j_gene: TRBJ2-5; abundance: -; CDR3aa: CASSYTTSGRRETQYF; CDR3nt: TGCGCCAGCAGCTATACGACTAGCGGGAGGAGAGAGACCCAGTACTTC
d_gene: -; v_gene: TRBV7-2; j_gene: TRBJ2-3; abundance: few; CDR3aa: CASSFAGASGTDTQYF; CDR3nt: TGTGCCAGCAGTTTCGCAGGGGCTAGCGGCACAGATACGCAGTATTTT
d_gene: TRBD2; v_gene: TRBV5-1; j_gene: TRBJ2-6; abundance: few; CDR3aa: CASSWTGTTGANVLTF; CDR3nt: TGCGCCAGCAGTTGGACCGGGACTACAGGGGCCAACGTCCTGACTTTC
d_gene: TRBD1; v_gene: TRBV24-1; j_gene: TRBJ2-1; abundance: -; CDR3aa: CATSDTGQGSYNEQFF; CDR3nt: TGTGCCACCAGTGACACGGGACAGGGGAGCTACAATGAGCAGTTCTTC
d_gene: -; v_gene: TRBV2; j_gene: TRBJ2-7; abundance: -; CDR3aa: CASSTRWDSYEQYF; CDR3nt: TGTGCCAGCAGTACGAGGTGGGACTCCTACGAGCAGTACTTC
d_gene: -; v_gene: TRBV6-5; j_gene: TRBJ1-4; abundance: -; CDR3aa: CASSTAGELFF; CDR3nt: TGTGCCAGCAGTACCGCTGGGGAACTGTTTTTT
d_gene: -; v_gene: TRBV7-9; j_gene: TRBJ2-3; abundance: few; CDR3aa: CASSLPRGLGTDTQYF; CDR3nt: TGTGCCAGCAGCTTACCGCGGGGCCTTGGCACAGATACGCAGTATTTT
d_gene: -; v_gene: TRBV12-3/TRBV12-4; j_gene: TRBJ2-4; abundance: -; CDR3aa: CASSSPVGGGIGKNIQYF; CDR3nt: TGTGCCAGCAGTTCTCCGGTGGGAGGAGGAATAGGCAAAAACATTCAGTACTTC
d_gene: TRBD1; v_gene: TRBV18; j_gene: TRBJ2-4; abundance: -; CDR3aa: CASSPDRGGNIQYF; CDR3nt: TGTGCCAGCTCACCAGACAGGGGGGGAAACATTCAGTACTTC
d_gene: -; v_gene: TRBV20-1; j_gene: TRBJ1-1; abundance: -; CDR3aa: CSATQGKGTEAFF; CDR3nt: TGCAGTGCAACACAGGGAAAAGGGACTGAAGCTTTCTTT
d_gene: TRBD1; v_gene: TRBV6-1; j_gene: TRBJ2-7; abundance: few; CDR3aa: CASSPRDRGTYEQYF; CDR3nt: TGTGCCAGCAGTCCCAGGGACAGGGGCACCTACGAGCAGTACTTC
d_gene: -; v_gene: TRBV3-1; j_gene: TRBJ1-2; abundance: many; CDR3aa: CASSQDVRYTF; CDR3nt: TGTGCCAGCAGCCAAGACGTCCGCTACACCTTC
d_gene: -; v_gene: TRBV12-3/TRBV12-4; j_gene: TRBJ2-3; abundance: -; CDR3aa: CASSWDNTDTQYF; CDR3nt: TGTGCCAGCAGCTGGGACAACACAGATACGCAGTATTTT
d_gene: -; v_gene: TRBV28; j_gene: TRBJ2-7; abundance: few; CDR3aa: CASRPPKVYEQYF; CDR3nt: TGTGCCAGCAGGCCGCCGAAAGTCTACGAGCAGTACTTC
d_gene: -; v_gene: TRBV3-1; j_gene: TRBJ2-3; abundance: -; CDR3aa: CASSQGSLVTSTDTQYF; CDR3nt: TGTGCCAGCAGCCAAGGTTCCCTAGTAACTAGCACAGATACGCAGTATTTT
d_gene: -; v_gene: TRBV7-7; j_gene: TRBJ2-5; abundance: -; CDR3aa: CASSNEIDTSAETQYF; CDR3nt: TGTGCCAGCAGCAATGAAATCGACACTTCAGCAGAGACCCAGTACTTC